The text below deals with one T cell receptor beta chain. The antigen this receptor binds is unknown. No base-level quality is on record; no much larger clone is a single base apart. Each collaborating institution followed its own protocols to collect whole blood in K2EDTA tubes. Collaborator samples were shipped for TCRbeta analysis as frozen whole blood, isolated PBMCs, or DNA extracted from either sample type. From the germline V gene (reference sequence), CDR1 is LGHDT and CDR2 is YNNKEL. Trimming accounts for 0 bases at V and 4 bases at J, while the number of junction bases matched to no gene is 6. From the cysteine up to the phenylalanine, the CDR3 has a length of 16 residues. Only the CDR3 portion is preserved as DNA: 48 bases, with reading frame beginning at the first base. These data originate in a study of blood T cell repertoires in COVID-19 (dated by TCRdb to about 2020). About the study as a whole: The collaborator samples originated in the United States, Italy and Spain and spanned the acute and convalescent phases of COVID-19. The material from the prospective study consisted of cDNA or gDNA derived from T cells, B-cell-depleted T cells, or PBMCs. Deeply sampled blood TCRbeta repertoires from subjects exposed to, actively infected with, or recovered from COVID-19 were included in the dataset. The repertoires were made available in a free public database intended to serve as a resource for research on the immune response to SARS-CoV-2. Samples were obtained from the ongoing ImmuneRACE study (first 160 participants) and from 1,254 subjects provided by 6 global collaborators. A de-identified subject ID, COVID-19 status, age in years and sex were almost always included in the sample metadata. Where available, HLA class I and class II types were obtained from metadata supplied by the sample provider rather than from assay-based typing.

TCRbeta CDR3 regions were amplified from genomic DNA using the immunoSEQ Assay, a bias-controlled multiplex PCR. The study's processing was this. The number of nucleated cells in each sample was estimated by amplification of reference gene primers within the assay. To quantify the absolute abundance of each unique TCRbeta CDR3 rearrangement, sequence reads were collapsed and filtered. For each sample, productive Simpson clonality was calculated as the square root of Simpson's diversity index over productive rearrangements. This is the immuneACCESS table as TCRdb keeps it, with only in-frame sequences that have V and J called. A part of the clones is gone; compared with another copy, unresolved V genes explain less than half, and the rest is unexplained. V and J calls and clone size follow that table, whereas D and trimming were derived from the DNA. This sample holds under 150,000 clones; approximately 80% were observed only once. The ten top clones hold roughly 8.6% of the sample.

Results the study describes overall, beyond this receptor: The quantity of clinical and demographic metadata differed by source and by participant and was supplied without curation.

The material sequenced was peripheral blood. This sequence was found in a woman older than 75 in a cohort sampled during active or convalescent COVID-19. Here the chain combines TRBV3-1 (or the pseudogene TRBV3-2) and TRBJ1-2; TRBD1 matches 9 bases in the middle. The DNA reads TGTGCCAGCAGCCAAGAAAACAGGGGGCGCCGCTATGGCTACACCTTC. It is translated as CASSQENRGRRYGYTF.